These 19 T cell receptor beta chains were all obtained from the same sample, sequenced in a study of blood T cell repertoires in COVID-19. Using immunoSEQ multiplex PCR, the repertoire was profiled, and TCRdb retains in-frame clones only, with some absent. The data contain roughly 65,000 clones, around 85% of them singletons. Material for sequencing was peripheral blood. These receptors were collected from a woman aged 80 or older with active or convalescent COVID-19.

This clone was observed once. The V gene is TRBV28, the J gene TRBJ1-1; 11 bases map to TRBD1. This CDR3 comprises 14 residues. The germline CDR1 and CDR2 sequences are MDHEN and SYDVKM. Losses at the gene ends were 8 bases for V and 4 bases for J; bases not matched to a gene: 6. This CDR3 reads CASGTGGGVTEAFF. The CDR3 DNA follows: TGTGCCAGCGGGACAGGGGGTGGGGTCACTGAAGCTTTCTTT. The complete variable domain, with remaining parts taken from reference TRBV28 and TRBJ1-1, reads DVKVTQSSRYLVKRTGEKVFLECVQDMDHENMFWYRQDPGLGLRLIYFSYDVKMKEKGDIPEGYSVSREKKERFSLILESASTNQTSMYLCASGTGGGVTEAFFGQGTRLTVV.

This chain connects TRBV6-5 to TRBJ1-6; D gene ambiguous. Trimming left V 11 bases short and J 7 bases short, with 9 bases between. CDR3 length: 11 amino acids. The V gene's germline CDR1 is MNHEY and CDR2 SVGAGI. The CDR3 DNA reads as TGTGCCGGAGGACCGAATTCACCCCTCCACTTT. Translated: CAGGPNSPLHF.

V is TRBV7-2 and J is TRBJ2-3; a weak D match, TRBD1 (5 bases). The CDR3 contains 14 residues. CDR1 is SGHTA, CDR2 FQGNSA, per germline. V lost 2 bases to trimming and J lost 2 bases, with 8 bases between them. The CDR3 coding sequence is TGTGCCAGCAGCTTACGACAGCACACAGATACGCAGTATTTT. The encoded protein is CASSLRQHTDTQYF.

The chain carries TRBV4-1 and TRBJ2-7; D is perhaps TRBD2 (6 bases). The CDR3 is made up of 14 amino acids. V lost 2 bases and J lost 6, with 14 bases in between. Per the germline V gene, CDR1 is MGHRA and CDR2 is YSYEKL. CDR3 in DNA: TGCGCCAGCAGCCAACCGGGCGGGACTGGCGAGCAGTACTTC. Its protein is CASSQPGGTGEQYF.

The V gene is TRBV4-1, the J gene TRBJ2-7; 9 nucleotides match TRBD2. Per the germline V gene, CDR1 is MGHRA and CDR2 is YSYEKL. The CDR3 loop spans 18 amino acids. V lost 0 bases to trimming and J lost 3 bases; unmatched junction nucleotides: 12. The CDR3 protein is CASSQEVPRGGAVYEQYF. CDR3 in DNA: TGCGCCAGCAGCCAAGAGGTCCCGCGCGGGGGGGCCGTCTACGAGCAGTACTTC.

The J gene is TRBJ1-6, the V gene TRBV28; no definite D call. CDR1 and CDR2 (germline): MDHEN, SYDVKM. V lost 7 bases and J 7 bases, leaving 14 bases between the germline ends. CDR3 length: 14 residues. The CDR3 loop reads CASTRAWQNSPLHF. The CDR3 DNA follows: TGTGCCAGCACTAGAGCGTGGCAGAATTCACCCCTCCACTTT.

The gene calls are TRBV12-3 or TRBV12-4 and TRBJ2-1, with 7 bases identical to TRBD1. Germline trimming cut 5 bases from V and 3 bases from J; bases unmatched to any gene: 1. This CDR3 contains 13 residues. The CDR3 is CASSDRDYNEQFF. CDR3 nucleotides: TGTGCCAGCAGTGACAGGGACTACAATGAGCAGTTCTTC.

The rearrangement links TRBV19 to TRBJ1-2; the match to TRBD1 covers 7 bases. The germline V gene encodes CDR1 LNHDA and CDR2 SQIVND (reference sequence). The junction had 1 base not matched to a gene; V was cut back by 9 bases and J by 3 bases. The CDR3 covers 11 residues. DNA of the CDR3: TGTGCCAGCACAGGGGACTATGGCTACACCTTC. Protein product: CASTGDYGYTF. Looking up the rest from reference TRBV19 and TRBJ1-2 gives the full variable domain: DGGITQSPKYLFRKEGQNVTLSCEQNLNHDAMYWYRQDPGQGLRLIYYSQIVNDFQKGDIAEGYSVSREKKESFPLTVTSAQKNPTAFYLCASTGDYGYTFGSGTRLTVV.

The V call is TRBV4-3, the J call TRBJ2-3, with D tentatively TRBD1 (7 bases). The V gene's germline CDR1 is LGHNA and CDR2 YSLEER. The CDR3 sequence is 20 residues long. V was pared by 0 bases and J by 2 bases, with 24 bases between. The CDR3 sequence: CASSQEGGVSGQDFTDTQYF. The CDR3 DNA reads as TGCGCCAGCAGCCAAGAGGGGGGTGTTTCTGGACAGGATTTCACAGATACGCAGTATTTT.

This chain connects TRBV30 to TRBJ1-2; 7 bases align to TRBD1. There are 14 residues in the CDR3. V gave up 0 bases and J gave up 7 bases; unmatched junction bases: 8. Germline-derived CDR1 and CDR2 are GTSNPN and SVGIG (reference sequence). CDR3 DNA: TGTGCCTGGAGTGTATACAGGGGTGTGGGTGGCTACACCTTC. Protein sequence: CAWSVYRGVGGYTF.

In this sample, this clone turned up once. The chain combines TRBV10-3 with TRBJ1-5; TRBD1 is a possible D gene (5 bases). V lost 7 bases and J lost 0, with 22 bases in between. CDR3 size: 18 residues. Per germline, CDR1 ENHRY and CDR2 SYGVKD. Written as DNA, the CDR3 is TGTGCCATCACGGTTGCGGGGGGGGGAACGTTTAGCAATCAGCCCCAGCATTTT. It encodes CAITVAGGGTFSNQPQHF.

This rearrangement joins TRBV6-4 to TRBJ2-3; tentatively, D is TRBD2 (5 bases). Trimming took 6 bases from V and 1 from J, leaving 14 bases between them. The germline V gene has CDR1 MRHNA and CDR2 SNTAGT. The CDR3 covers 15 residues. The CDR3 is CASRESAGGTDTQYF. The CDR3 region has the DNA TGTGCCAGCAGGGAGTCCGCCGGGGGCACAGATACGCAGTATTTT.

This chain joins TRBV2 and TRBJ2-2; the D gene is possibly TRBD1 (6 bases). V lost 6 bases to trimming and J lost 4 bases, with 9 bases between them. CDR1 SNHLY and CDR2 FYNNEI come from the germline V gene. CDR3 size: 13 residues. CDR3 sequence: CASRGQPTGELFF. The CDR3 DNA reads TGTGCCAGCAGGGGACAACCCACCGGGGAGCTGTTTTTT.

The CDR3 bases are TGTGCCAGTACCACTGCAGGGATCGATGGCTACACCTTC. It codes for CASTTAGIDGYTF. The chain combines TRBV19 with TRBJ1-2; possibly TRBD1 for D (5 bases). V dropped 7 bases and J dropped 6 bases, with 15 bases sitting between them. In germline, CDR1 is LNHDA, CDR2 SQIVND (reference sequence). This CDR3 is 13 amino acids long.

This sequence joins TRBV7-9 and TRBJ2-2, with a tentative D call TRBD2 (5 bases). Deletions cut 6 bases from V and 7 bases from J, with 18 bases between. This CDR3 spans 15 amino acids. Germline loops: CDR1 SEHNR, CDR2 FQNEAQ (reference sequence). In nucleotides, the CDR3 is TGTGCCAGCAGTCGGAGGCGGAACGACTTCGGGGAGCTGTTTTTT. It specifies CASSRRRNDFGELFF.

The chain joins TRBV28 to TRBJ1-6, with 7 bases matching TRBD1. Germline assignment: CDR1 MDHEN and CDR2 SYDVKM. The CDR3 runs to 16 residues. With V trimmed by 7 bases and J by 14 bases, 20 bases remained unmatched. As DNA, the CDR3 is TGTGCCAGCATCCTAGGTACAGGGACAGCTTCGGGGGCCCTCCACTTT. Translating it yields CASILGTGTASGALHF.

This rearrangement joins TRBV15 to TRBJ2-2; unclear D gene. CDR1 is LNHNV and CDR2 is YYDKDF in the germline V gene (reference sequence). V was cut by 0 bases and J by 4 bases, with 9 bases left in between. The CDR3 loop spans 15 amino acids. The CDR3 spells CATSREHVVTGELFF. CDR3 bases: TGTGCCACCAGCAGAGAGCACGTAGTCACCGGGGAGCTGTTTTTT.

V is TRBV18 and J is TRBJ1-5, with D possibly being TRBD1 (6 bases). Germline assignment: CDR1 KGHSH and CDR2 LQKENI. V lost 3 bases to trimming and J lost 4 bases, with 10 bases between them. CDR3 length: 14 residues. CDR3 nucleotides: TGTGCCAGCTCACCTGACAGGATTAATCAGCCCCAGCATTTT. Amino acids: CASSPDRINQPQHF.

This chain links TRBV19 with TRBJ1-6; 10 nucleotides align to TRBD1. There are 18 residues in the CDR3. Germline V gene data show CDR1 as LNHDA and CDR2 as SQIVND (reference sequence). V lost 9 bases, J lost 0 bases, and 11 bases stayed unmatched. The chain's CDR3 is CASQRTGGISSYNSPLHF. The DNA of the CDR3 is TGTGCCAGCCAGAGGACAGGGGGGATTAGCTCCTATAATTCACCCCTCCACTTT. Together with reference TRBV19 and TRBJ1-6, the CDR3 gives the full variable domain: DGGITQSPKYLFRKEGQNVTLSCEQNLNHDAMYWYRQDPGQGLRLIYYSQIVNDFQKGDIAEGYSVSREKKESFPLTVTSAQKNPTAFYLCASQRTGGISSYNSPLHFGNGTRLTVT.